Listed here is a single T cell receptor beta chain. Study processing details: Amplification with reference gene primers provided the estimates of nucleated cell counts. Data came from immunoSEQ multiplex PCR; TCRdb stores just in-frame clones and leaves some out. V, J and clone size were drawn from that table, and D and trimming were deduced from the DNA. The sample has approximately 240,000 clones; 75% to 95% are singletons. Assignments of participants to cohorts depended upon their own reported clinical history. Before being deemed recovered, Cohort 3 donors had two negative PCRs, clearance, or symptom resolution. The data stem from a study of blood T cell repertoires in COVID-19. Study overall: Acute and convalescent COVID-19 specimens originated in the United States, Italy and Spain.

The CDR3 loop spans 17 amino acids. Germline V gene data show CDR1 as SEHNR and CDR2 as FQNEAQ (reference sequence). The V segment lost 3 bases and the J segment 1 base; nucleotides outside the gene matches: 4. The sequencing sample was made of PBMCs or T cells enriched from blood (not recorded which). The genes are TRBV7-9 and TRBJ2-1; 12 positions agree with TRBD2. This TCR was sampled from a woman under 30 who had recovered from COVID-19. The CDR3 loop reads CASSFGLAGMSYNEQFF. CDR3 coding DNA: TGTGCCAGCAGCTTTGGACTAGCGGGGATGTCCTACAATGAGCAGTTCTTC.